This TCR beta chain was recovered during a study of Ad26.COV2.S vaccination and SARS-CoV-2 variants. As to this clone: The same CDR3 arises from other DNA sequences in this sample as well.

Documented treatment: approximately 18 received Ad26.COV2.S at low or high dose, single or two shots; about 5 received placebo; per-sample allocation not given. The investigators took samples on day 63 after the first vaccine or placebo injection. CDR3 length: 12 residues. Looked up from germline, CDR1 is SGHAT and CDR2 is FQNNGV. V lost 1 base, J lost 7 bases, and 4 bases lay in between. TCRdb's table, derived via immunoSEQ multiplex PCR, lists solely in-frame clones and lacks some. Seen here are approximately 410,000 clones, roughly 90% observed once, and the top ten hold 3.6%. The chain links TRBV11-2 to TRBJ2-2; D not certain. The specimen comprised peripheral blood, sampled in a trial of Ad26.COV2.S vaccine versus placebo. The origin of this receptor is a person between 18 and 65 years old who received the Ad26.COV2.S COVID-19 vaccine or a placebo. The CDR3 loop is CASSLGSGELFF. The CDR3 bases are TGTGCCAGCAGCTTAGGGAGCGGGGAGCTGTTTTTT.